The T cell receptor beta chain under discussion was sequenced for a study of CD8+ T cells in alopecia areata. Isolated RNA was reverse transcribed into cDNA used as the sequencing template. The protocol was immunoSEQ multiplex PCR, while the TCRdb copy is restricted to in-frame clones and leaves out a portion. The table has 130,000 or so clones, 61% seen once. Deletions cut 4 bases from V and 3 bases from J, with 10 bases between. Germline V CDR1 and CDR2: LNHDA, SQIVND (reference sequence). This CDR3 contains 13 residues. Documented treatment: oral pan-JAK inhibitor, 5-10 mg twice daily. The source material was CD4+ T cells sorted from blood, sampled at week 4, from a patient treated with tofacitinib. The sequence was obtained from a human donor with alopecia areata. The chain combines TRBV19 with TRBJ2-7, with D possibly TRBD1 on 6 matching bases. The CDR3 DNA is TGTGCCAGTAGTAGGGACACCCACTACGAGCAGTACTTC. Protein sequence: CASSRDTHYEQYF.